One and the same sample provided the 21 T cell receptor beta chains below, sequenced in a study of cytomegalovirus exposure and HLA in healthy donors. Here immunoSEQ multiplex PCR was the method, and the copy in TCRdb shows in-frame clones only, minus some. Of 130,000 or so clones listed, over 85% are singletons. The sequenced material came from PBMCs. Receptor source: a young man in good health and CMV-seronegative.

Only one count was recorded for this clone. This chain links TRBV5-1 with TRBJ2-7; 10 nucleotides match TRBD1. The CDR3 length is 16 residues. Looked up from germline, CDR1 is SGHRS and CDR2 is YFSETQ. Losses at the gene ends were 1 base for V and 2 bases for J; bases not matched to a gene: 6. CDR3 residues: CASSLPLGTGAYEQYF. The CDR3 coding sequence is TGCGCCAGCAGCTTGCCCCTTGGGACAGGGGCCTACGAGCAGTACTTC.

This clone was seen once. The V and J genes are TRBV11-2 and TRBJ1-1; D not resolved. Germline V gives CDR1 SGHAT, CDR2 FQNNGV. Trimming cost V 2 bases and J 1 base, with 5 bases left between them. The CDR3 sequence is 13 residues long. The CDR3, as DNA: TGTGCCAGCAGCTTAAGGAGGAACACTGAAGCTTTCTTT. Translated: CASSLRRNTEAFF. Full variable domain (missing parts from reference TRBV11-2 and TRBJ1-1): EAGVAQSPRYKIIEKRQSVAFWCNPISGHATLYWYQQILGQGPKLLIQFQNNGVVDDSQLPKDRFSAERLKGVDSTLKIQPAKLEDSAVYLCASSLRRNTEAFFGQGTRLTVV.

The chain couples TRBV4-3 to TRBJ2-5; a possible D gene is TRBD2 (6 bases). The CDR3 covers 14 residues. Germline values: CDR1 LGHNA, CDR2 YSLEER. V dropped 0 bases and J dropped 2 bases, with 7 bases sitting between them. DNA for the CDR3: TGCGCCAGCAGCCAAGAGGGACTTCAAGAGACCCAGTACTTC. Encoded protein: CASSQEGLQETQYF.

V usage is TRBV7-6 and J usage is TRBJ2-3, with D possibly being TRBD2 (6 bases). This CDR3 is 15 amino acids long. Trimming cost V 4 bases and J 2 bases, with 13 bases left between them. From germline, CDR1 is SGHVS and CDR2 FNYEAQ. Here the CDR3 DNA reads TGTGCCAGCAGCTCCGCGGGGCGCCCCACAGATACGCAGTATTTT. This codes for CASSSAGRPTDTQYF.

This rearrangement joins TRBV2 to TRBJ1-1; perhaps TRBD1 as D (6 bases). V lost 2 bases, J lost 8 bases, and 6 bases lay in between. Per germline, CDR1 SNHLY and CDR2 FYNNEI. This CDR3 is 11 amino acids long. This CDR3 is CASSEQGEAFF. DNA for the CDR3: TGTGCCAGCAGTGAACAGGGGGAAGCTTTCTTT.

The V call is TRBV7-9, the J call TRBJ2-3; D gene uncertain. Per the germline V gene, CDR1 is SEHNR and CDR2 is FQNEAQ (reference sequence). V gave up 5 bases and J gave up 10 bases, with 13 bases separating them. The CDR3 covers 12 residues. Here the CDR3 reads CASSGFGASQYF. DNA for the CDR3: TGTGCCAGCAGCGGATTTGGAGCCTCGCAGTATTTT.

CDR3 nucleotide sequence: TGCGCCAGCAGCATTGACAGGGGGTATGGCTACACCTTC. This translates into CASSIDRGYGYTF. The chain is built from TRBV5-1 and TRBJ1-2, with 9 bases fitting TRBD1. Germline lookup yields CDR1 SGHRS and CDR2 YFSETQ. The CDR3 runs 13 residues. V trimming: 4 bases; J trimming: 5 bases; junction bases outside the gene matches: 3.

The chain combines TRBV2 with TRBJ1-1, with 8 nucleotides matching TRBD1. From germline, CDR1 is SNHLY and CDR2 FYNNEI. CDR3 length: 14 amino acids. J was trimmed by 0 bases and V by 7 bases; bases with no gene match: 4. CDR3 bases: TGTGCCAGCACACAGGGGGACCTGAACACTGAAGCTTTCTTT. This sequence encodes CASTQGDLNTEAFF.

The chain employs TRBV7-9 and TRBJ1-2, with no clear D. The CDR3 runs 18 residues. V was shortened by 5 bases and J by 8 bases, with 30 bases between the two germline ends. The germline gives CDR1 SEHNR, CDR2 FQNEAQ (reference sequence). The CDR3 loop is CASSIGRGDLPEASGYTF. The CDR3 coding sequence is TGTGCCAGCAGCATAGGCAGAGGAGACCTACCCGAAGCTAGCGGCTACACCTTC.

This clone has only a few counts. This sample also contains other DNA sequences that code for the same CDR3. The J gene is TRBJ1-3, the V gene TRBV4-3; unclear D gene. The CDR3 contains 15 residues. CDR1 and CDR2 (germline): LGHNA, YSLEER. With 0 bases removed from V and 0 bases from J, the gap between germline ends came to 6 bases. DNA for the CDR3: TGCGCCAGCAGCCAAGATCGGGGCTCTGGAAACACCATATATTTT. Its translation is CASSQDRGSGNTIYF.

This chain connects TRBV12-5 to TRBJ2-2; 11 bases are shared with TRBD2. The germline V gene encodes CDR1 LGHNT and CDR2 FRNRAP. This CDR3 region has 15 residues. The V and J ends lost 5 bases and 6 bases, in that order; junction bases with no gene match: 5. As DNA, the CDR3 is TGTGCTAGTGGTCTATTAGCGGGGGGGCCCGGGGAGCTGTTTTTT. Translation gives CASGLLAGGPGELFF.

J is TRBJ1-2 and V is TRBV11-2, with 7 bases lining up with TRBD1. CDR3 length: 15 amino acids. Germline-derived CDR1 and CDR2 are SGHAT and FQNNGV. The V gene end was trimmed by 5 bases and the J gene end by 5 bases; junction bases not matched to a gene: 11. The CDR3 DNA sequence: TGTGCCAGCAGCCCTCGGGAGGGGGCAGGTTATGGCTACACCTTC. Its translation is CASSPREGAGYGYTF.

This chain connects TRBV7-9 to TRBJ1-3; 10 bases agree with TRBD1. V shed 6 bases, J shed 1 base, and the junction held 6 bases outside the gene matches. There are 16 residues in the CDR3. Germline CDR1 SEHNR, CDR2 FQNEAQ (reference sequence). This CDR3 reads CASSLRDRGSGNTIYF. The DNA of the CDR3 is TGTGCCAGCAGTCTCCGGGACAGGGGTTCTGGAAACACCATATATTTT.

The V and J genes are TRBV27 and TRBJ2-1; 10 bases are shared with TRBD1. The CDR3 loop spans 14 amino acids. The V segment lost 5 bases and the J segment 4 bases; nucleotides outside the gene matches: 2. Germline V lookup: CDR1 MNHEY, CDR2 SMNVEV (reference sequence). The chain's CDR3 is CASSRQGAYNEQFF. The DNA for the CDR3 is TGTGCCAGCAGTCGACAGGGGGCGTACAATGAGCAGTTCTTC.

This chain links TRBV5-6 with TRBJ2-5, with D possibly matching TRBD1 (5 bases). This CDR3 region has 17 residues. With 0 bases removed from V and 1 base from J, the gap between germline ends came to 16 bases. Looked up from germline, CDR1 is SGHDT and CDR2 is YYEEEE. CDR3: CASSLVLGASLQETQYF. The CDR3 bases are TGTGCCAGCAGCTTGGTTTTAGGGGCGTCTCTCCAAGAGACCCAGTACTTC.

The chain recombines TRBV6-5 with TRBJ1-6, with 8 nucleotides matching TRBD1. This CDR3 has 16 amino acids. Per germline, CDR1 MNHEY and CDR2 SVGAGI. V dropped 0 bases and J dropped 5; count of bases not matched to a gene: 3. This CDR3 is CASSYSRDRNNSPLHF. CDR3 DNA sequence: TGTGCCAGCAGTTACTCTCGGGACAGGAATAATTCACCCCTCCACTTT.

The chain is built from TRBV11-2 and TRBJ2-7; 11 nucleotides agree with TRBD2. J was trimmed by 4 bases and V by 1 base; bases with no gene match: 3. The CDR3 spans 15 residues. From germline, CDR1 is SGHAT and CDR2 FQNNGV. CDR3 loop: CASSLVASGGYEQYF. The CDR3, as DNA: TGTGCCAGCAGCTTAGTGGCTAGCGGGGGGTACGAGCAGTACTTC. Filled out from reference TRBV11-2 and TRBJ2-7, the complete variable domain reads EAGVAQSPRYKIIEKRQSVAFWCNPISGHATLYWYQQILGQGPKLLIQFQNNGVVDDSQLPKDRFSAERLKGVDSTLKIQPAKLEDSAVYLCASSLVASGGYEQYFGPGTRLTVT.

V is TRBV2 and J is TRBJ2-2; D is unresolved. The CDR3 runs to 14 residues. CDR1 SNHLY and CDR2 FYNNEI come from the germline V gene. The ends were cut back, 2 bases at V and 3 bases at J, with 7 bases in the middle. CDR3 loop: CASSEQVYTGELFF. The DNA for the CDR3 is TGTGCCAGCAGTGAACAGGTTTACACCGGGGAGCTGTTTTTT.

The J gene is TRBJ2-1, the V gene TRBV18, with TRBD1 matching over 9 bases. V was clipped by 5 bases and J by 8 bases; unmatched bases: 16. In germline, CDR1 is KGHSH, CDR2 LQKENI. The CDR3 loop spans 17 amino acids. CDR3 bases: TGTGCCAGCTCATACGAGGTAGGGACAGGGCGTCGCGATGAGCAGTTCTTC. Translated: CASSYEVGTGRRDEQFF.

The chain recombines TRBV6-1 with TRBJ1-5; D unresolved. Germline lookup yields CDR1 MNHNS and CDR2 SASEGT. V lost 0 bases and J 7 bases, leaving 13 bases between the germline ends. CDR3 length: 15 residues. CDR3 in amino acids: CASSEALRQRQPQHF. DNA of the CDR3: TGTGCCAGCAGTGAAGCTCTCAGGCAACGACAGCCCCAGCATTTT.

V usage is TRBV2 and J usage is TRBJ1-5, with 7 bases aligning to TRBD1. The V gene end was trimmed by 5 bases and the J gene end by 0 bases; junction bases not matched to a gene: 10. From germline, CDR1 is SNHLY and CDR2 FYNNEI. This CDR3 region has 17 residues. This chain's CDR3 is CASSPRPTGISNQPQHF. The CDR3 bases are TGTGCCAGCAGTCCACGGCCGACAGGGATTAGCAATCAGCCCCAGCATTTT.